These 3 T cell receptor beta chains originate from one sample sequenced in a study of breast tumors, draining lymph nodes, adjacent tissues. Samples came from axillary lymph nodes draining the breast cancer. TCRdb processed the multiplex PCR reads anew with MiXCR; each CDR3 protein has one entry. This table has roughly 130,000 distinct CDR3 sequences, about 20% appearing once. The sequenced sample consisted of axillary lymph node tissue. The receptor source for this set is a female donor with breast cancer. Some clones in this sample may be carry-over from other donors' samples.

This clonotype occurred many times. The chain uses TRBV20-1 and TRBJ2-3, with 9 bases identical to TRBD2. There are 16 residues in the CDR3. V was clipped by 6 bases and J by 0 bases; unmatched bases: 10. The V gene's germline CDR1 is DFQATT and CDR2 SNEGSKA (reference sequence). CDR3 nucleotide sequence: TGCAGTGCCACTCACCTGACTAGCGGAAGCACAGATACGCAGTATTTT. Translated: CSATHLTSGSTDTQYF.

This clonotype was observed at least ten times. The chain is built from TRBV20-1 and TRBJ2-7, with a possible D match to TRBD1 (6 bases). V gave up 8 bases and J gave up 2 bases, with 13 bases separating them. The germline gives CDR1 DFQATT, CDR2 SNEGSKA (reference sequence). There are 12 residues in the CDR3. CDR3 coding DNA: TGCAGTTCCCGGGACATAACCTACGAGCAGTACTTC. Its protein is CSSRDITYEQYF.

Only a few counts were recorded for this clonotype. The J gene is TRBJ1-4, the V gene TRBV5-4; D perhaps matches TRBD1 (6 bases). This CDR3 is 13 amino acids long. Germline-derived CDR1 and CDR2 are SGHNT and YYREEE (reference sequence). V lost 2 bases and J 6 bases, leaving 8 bases between the germline ends. The CDR3 nucleotides read TGTGCCAGCAGCTTTGAGGGGGATGAAAAACTGTTTTTT. It codes for CASSFEGDEKLFF.